Listed here are 20 T cell receptor beta chains from one sample, sequenced in a study of patients and donors after allogeneic stem cell transplantation. TCRdb reprocessed the RT-PCR reads via MiXCR and lists one record per CDR3 protein. The table records over 150,000 distinct CDR3 sequences, approximately 30% of them present only once. The material sequenced was blood, either unsorted or a sorted T cell fraction (not recorded which). The receptors stem from a human donor who was either an allogeneic HSCT recipient or a stem cell or donor lymphocyte infusion donor (not recorded which). It is not recorded whose cells these are; they may come from a transplant donor.

The gene calls are TRBV6-5 and TRBJ2-7; TRBD2 might be the D (6 bases). This CDR3 region has 14 residues. Per the germline V gene, CDR1 is MNHEY and CDR2 is SVGAGI. Between the trimmed V and J ends, which lost 2 bases and 0 bases, there was a span of 8 bases. CDR3 DNA: TGTGCCAGCAGTTACGGAGGGACCTCCTACGAGCAGTACTTC. Translation: CASSYGGTSYEQYF.

The rearrangement uses TRBV6-2 or TRBV6-3 and TRBJ2-2; TRBD1 matches at 7 bases. CDR3 length: 16 amino acids. Germline V lookup: CDR1 MNHEY, CDR2 SVGEGT. V was pared by 4 bases and J by 1 base, with 6 bases of the junction left unmatched. CDR3 in amino acids: CASSLGQPLNTGELFF. CDR3 DNA: TGTGCCAGCAGTTTGGGACAGCCCTTGAACACCGGGGAGCTGTTTTTT.

There are a few counts of this clonotype. The chain employs TRBV18 and TRBJ1-1; the match to TRBD1 covers 7 bases. The V gene end was trimmed by 0 bases and the J gene end by 5 bases; junction bases not matched to a gene: 6. CDR3 length: 15 amino acids. Germline V gives CDR1 KGHSH, CDR2 LQKENI. The CDR3 DNA follows: TGTGCCAGCTCACCACCGACAGGGAGAAGAACTGAAGCTTTCTTT. This encodes CASSPPTGRRTEAFF.

This chain joins TRBV6-6 and TRBJ1-4; D is unclear. Trimming pared 7 bases from V and 3 bases from J, leaving 12 bases between. Germline CDR1 MNHNY, CDR2 SVGAGI (reference sequence). The length of the CDR3 is 14 residues. In DNA, the CDR3 is TGTGCCAGCACCTACGGGCGCTCTAATGAAAAACTGTTTTTT. Translating it yields CASTYGRSNEKLFF.

This clonotype appeared many times. The gene calls are TRBV12-3 or TRBV12-4 and TRBJ1-2; D is unresolved. CDR3 length: 14 amino acids. Trimming shortened V by 2 bases and J by 2 bases, and 9 bases separated the two germline ends. CDR3 in amino acids: CASSLRAENYGYTF. The CDR3, as DNA: TGTGCCAGCAGTTTAAGGGCAGAAAACTATGGCTACACCTTC.

The rearrangement uses TRBV5-1 and TRBJ2-4; possibly TRBD2 for D (5 bases). From germline, CDR1 is SGHRS and CDR2 YFSETQ. The V end was cut by 2 bases, the J end by 0 bases, with 12 bases between. CDR3 size: 16 residues. The CDR3, as DNA: TGCGCCAGCAGCTTTGGCGAGGGCCTAGCCAAAAACATTCAGTACTTC. Protein: CASSFGEGLAKNIQYF.

The chain uses TRBV5-1 and TRBJ1-4; TRBD1 matches at 9 bases. This CDR3 comprises 14 residues. Germline CDR1 SGHRS, CDR2 YFSETQ. With 3 bases clipped from V and 8 bases from J, the junction kept 5 bases outside the gene matches. The CDR3 DNA reads TGCGCCAGCAGCTCACAGGGGGCGAGAGAAAAACTGTTTTTT. Residues: CASSSQGAREKLFF.

This clonotype was observed a handful of times. V gene TRBV5-1 combines with J gene TRBJ2-2; TRBD1 is a possible D gene (5 bases). V was clipped by 4 bases and J by 4 bases, with 11 bases between them. CDR3 length equals 14 residues. CDR1 is SGHRS, CDR2 YFSETQ, per germline. The CDR3 sequence: CASSVGVSTGELFF. CDR3 coding DNA: TGCGCCAGCAGCGTAGGGGTGAGCACCGGGGAGCTGTTTTTT.

The chain links TRBV14 to TRBJ2-1; weak D call: TRBD1 (5 bases). From germline, CDR1 is SGHDN and CDR2 FVKESK. This CDR3 contains 14 residues. With 1 base removed from V and 9 bases from J, the gap between germline ends came to 13 bases. This chain's CDR3 is CASSQALLRGEQFF. CDR3 coding DNA: TGTGCCAGCAGCCAAGCTCTCCTAAGGGGTGAGCAGTTCTTC.

The CDR3 is CASSYSMLAGVREQFF. In DNA, the CDR3 is TGTGCCAGCAGTTACTCGATGCTAGCGGGAGTTCGCGAGCAGTTCTTC. V gene TRBV6-5 combines with J gene TRBJ2-1, with 10 nucleotides matching TRBD2. CDR1 MNHEY and CDR2 SVGAGI come from the germline V gene. V trimming: 0 bases; J trimming: 10 bases; junction bases outside the gene matches: 9. This CDR3 has 16 amino acids.

The sample holds a few counts of this clonotype. The V and J genes are TRBV7-9 and TRBJ2-3; D is ambiguous. Trimming left V 0 bases short and J 4 bases short, with 17 bases between. In germline, CDR1 is SEHNR, CDR2 FQNEAQ (reference sequence). This CDR3 region has 17 residues. For the CDR3, the DNA is TGTGCCAGCAGCTTAGCGCGGCAGATCCTCAAACCAGATACGCAGTATTTT. It translates to CASSLARQILKPDTQYF.

The chain has TRBV9 and TRBJ1-3; D is uncertain. Trimming left V 0 bases short and J 2 bases short, with 9 bases between. Germline V lookup: CDR1 SGDLS, CDR2 YYNGEE. The CDR3 consists of 15 residues. The CDR3 region has the DNA TGTGCCAGCAGCGTAGACCACGGTGCTGGAAACACCATATATTTT. Protein: CASSVDHGAGNTIYF.

This clonotype was seen more than once but under ten times. CDR3 nucleotides: TGTGCCATCAGACCGGACAGGGCGAACACCGGGGAGCTGTTTTTT. It codes for CAIRPDRANTGELFF. V gene TRBV10-3 combines with J gene TRBJ2-2; 8 positions match TRBD1. The junction had 3 bases not matched to a gene; V was cut back by 6 bases and J by 0 bases. Germline V lookup: CDR1 ENHRY, CDR2 SYGVKD. There are 15 residues in the CDR3.

This clonotype was detected a few times. The chain joins TRBV6-5 to TRBJ1-1, with a weak D call TRBD1 (5 bases). The CDR3 has 14 amino acids. Per germline, CDR1 MNHEY and CDR2 SVGAGI. The V and J ends lost 7 bases and 1 base respectively, with 13 bases between them. The CDR3 DNA sequence: TGTGCCAGCACCCTATGGGGGGGGAACACTGAAGCTTTCTTT. Protein product: CASTLWGGNTEAFF.

In its sample, this clonotype was seen a few times. This chain connects TRBV3-1 to TRBJ1-4, with TRBD1 identical over 12 bases. V dropped 8 bases and J dropped 8; count of bases not matched to a gene: 3. The CDR3 sequence is 13 residues long. Germline lookup yields CDR1 LGHDT and CDR2 YNNKEL (reference sequence). The CDR3 is CASGDRGREKLFF. The CDR3 nucleotides read TGTGCCAGCGGGGACAGGGGGCGAGAAAAACTGTTTTTT.

This rearrangement joins TRBV5-1 to TRBJ2-1; TRBD2 matches 8 bases. J gave up 4 bases and V 4 bases, and 7 bases lay outside the gene matches. The CDR3 runs to 15 residues. The germline V gene encodes CDR1 SGHRS and CDR2 YFSETQ. The CDR3 DNA reads as TGCGCCAGCAGCGCGGGACTAGACTCGTACAATGAGCAGTTCTTC. Translating gives CASSAGLDSYNEQFF.

This clonotype was found a few times. This chain joins TRBV7-3 and TRBJ1-2; maybe TRBD1 (5 bases). Looked up from germline, CDR1 is SGHTA and CDR2 is FQGTGA. V dropped 6 bases and J dropped 4 bases, with 15 bases sitting between them. This CDR3 region has 14 residues. The CDR3 region has the DNA TGTGCCAGCAGTCGGGACTCGGCGGGCTATGGCTACACCTTC. It translates to CASSRDSAGYGYTF.

This sequence joins TRBV5-1 and TRBJ2-1; the D gene is possibly TRBD2 (5 bases). Trimming took off 7 bases at V and 4 bases at J, with 15 bases between the two ends. CDR1 and CDR2 from the germline V gene are SGHRS and YFSETQ. CDR3 length equals 14 residues. The CDR3 protein is CASREEGTYNEQFF. In DNA form, the CDR3 reads TGCGCCAGCCGAGAAGAGGGAACTTACAATGAGCAGTTCTTC.

The CDR3 nucleotides read TGTGCCAGCAGCTTCGATTCGCCGGGGCCCCAGCATTTT. Translation: CASSFDSPGPQHF. The V and J genes are TRBV7-2 and TRBJ1-5; no definite D call. Germline V gene sequence: CDR1 SGHTA, CDR2 FQGNSA. CDR3 length: 13 residues. Trimming took off 3 bases at V and 9 bases at J, with 12 bases between the two ends.

This clonotype was seen only a few times. V is TRBV5-1 and J is TRBJ2-1; 7 positions agree with TRBD2. Unmatched junction bases numbered 7, after V lost 4 bases and J lost 0 bases. There are 16 residues in the CDR3. The germline V gene has CDR1 SGHRS and CDR2 YFSETQ. The DNA of the CDR3 is TGCGCCAGCAGCCCTCCGGCTAGCGGCTCCTACAATGAGCAGTTCTTC. Encoded protein: CASSPPASGSYNEQFF.